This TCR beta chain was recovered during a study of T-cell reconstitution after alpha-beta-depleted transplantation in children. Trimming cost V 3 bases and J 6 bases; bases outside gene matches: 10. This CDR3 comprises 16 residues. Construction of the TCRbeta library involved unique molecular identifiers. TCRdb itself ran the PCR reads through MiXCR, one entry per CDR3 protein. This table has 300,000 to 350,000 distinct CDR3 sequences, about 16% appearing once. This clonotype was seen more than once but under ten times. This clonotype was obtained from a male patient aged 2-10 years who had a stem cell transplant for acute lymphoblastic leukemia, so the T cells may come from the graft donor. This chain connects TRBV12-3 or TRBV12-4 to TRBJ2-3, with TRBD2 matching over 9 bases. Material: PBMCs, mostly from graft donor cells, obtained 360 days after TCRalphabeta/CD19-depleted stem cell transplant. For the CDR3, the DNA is TGTGCCAGCAGTTTGTACCTAGCGGGAAAGGGTGATACGCAGTATTTT. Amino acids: CASSLYLAGKGDTQYF.